The T cell receptor (beta chain) under discussion was sequenced for a study of cytomegalovirus exposure and HLA in healthy donors. Findings of the study overall: Certain sequence variants were highly shared and formed a cluster, and this cluster was likely a sequencing artifact.

The PCR made use of 60 Vbeta and 13 Jbeta primers. Libraries were prepared by immunoSEQ multiplex PCR; TCRdb keeps only in-frame clonotypes and omits some of them. Its table records about 130,000 clones. Germline V gene lookup returns CDR1 SGHRS and CDR2 YFSETQ. Between the trimmed V and J ends, which lost 10 bases and 1 base, there was a span of 14 bases. The CDR3 is 13 residues long. Note on this clone: The antigen is not known.

This clonotype was sampled from a woman aged 55 to 70 in good health and CMV-seronegative. Sequencing used PBMCs. V usage is TRBV5-1 and J usage is TRBJ1-1; the D gene is possibly TRBD1 (5 bases). CDR3 nucleotide sequence: TGCGCCTCCCGCGGGGGGGGGAACACTGAAGCTTTCTTT. Residues: CASRGGGNTEAFF.